The clone carrying this TCR beta chain is medium-sized (0.01 to 0.1%) by share. Antigen specificity is unknown. Tregs were sorted as CD4+CD25+CD127-/low cells. General observations from the study: Tumor memory CD4+ T cell TCR gene usage clustered with blood and lymph node memory CD4+ cells and lymph node naive CD4+ cells. Naive CD4+ cells shared around 13% of tumor Treg sequences. Tumor-infiltrating Treg TCR alpha and beta sequences overlapped most with tumor naive CD4+ T cells, then blood naive.

The CDR3 totals 13 residues. Trimming shortened V by 2 bases and J by 1 base, and 5 bases separated the two germline ends. TRBV12-4/TRBJ1-2 clonotypes were amplified with adaptor-ligated barcode primers. TCRdb ran MiXCR on the multiplex PCR reads and lists one entry per CDR3 protein. The sample has roughly 2,400 distinct CDR3 sequences; about 2.4% are singletons. The material sequenced was tumor-infiltrating Tregs sorted from the breast tumor. The clonotype was recovered from a female donor with breast cancer. The chain uses TRBV12-3 or TRBV12-4 and TRBJ1-2; D remains ambiguous. The CDR3 coding sequence is TGTGCCAGCAGTTTACTAGATAACTATGGCTACACCTTC. This gives the protein CASSLLDNYGYTF.